The entry that follows covers one TCR beta chain sequence. This clonotype was observed at least ten times. Its antigen is not yet known. No quality values exist for individual bases; no much larger clone is one base distant. The protocol used for the library was multiplex PCR. TCRdb lists the instrument as Illumina HiSeq 4000. To build TCR beta libraries, CDR3 regions were amplified by Arm-PCR using iRepertoire HTBI primers. Before sequencing, the PCR products underwent gel purification. The authors' pipeline ran thus. A total of roughly 58 TRBV and 14 TRBJ segments were identified across samples and were used for gene usage analysis of CDR3 amino acid clonotypes. Filtered high-quality paired reads were merged into contigs using COPE and FqMerger. BLAST was used to align contigs to IMGT TRBV, TRBD and TRBJ reference genes, with CDR3 defined following IMGT. Any clonotype with a frequency above 0.1% was classified as a highly expanded clone. Repertoire diversity was measured by Shannon entropy, and V-J evenness by the Gini coefficient. A clonotype was considered public if more than one individual shared it. The raw public reads went through TCRdb reprocessing: fastp at Q25, MiXCR clone calling, in-frame beta chains kept. Rows matching on CDR3 protein sequence are summarized as one entry with the most common DNA and genes. The V and J calls and clone size are TCRdb's, not the authors'. In all, the sample holds 350,000 to 550,000 distinct CDR3 sequences, and 14% of those were seen once. The ten largest clones capture approximately 15% of the sample.

This specimen's time point label, per the study, means: newly diagnosed GD, antithyroid drugs for less than 3 months. RNA was extracted from PBMCs in TRIzol for both TCR sequencing and RNA sequencing. Graves' disease was diagnosed according to American Thyroid Association guidelines. The patients came from an endocrinology department in Xi'an, China. From each patient, approximately 10 milliliters of peripheral blood was collected into an EDTA anticoagulant tube. Ficoll Paque Plus density gradient separation was used to isolate PBMCs, and no additional T cell sorting was done. An Agilent 2100 Bioanalyzer and agarose gel were used to check RNA quality, and a NanoDrop 2000 was used to measure RNA concentration. The data originate from a study of regulatory T cells in long-lasting Graves disease (dated by TCRdb to the early 2020s). Study-wide context: Patients with newly diagnosed Graves' disease had been on antithyroid drugs for under 3 months. Patients with persistent Graves' disease were compared with patients with newly diagnosed Graves' disease using TCR sequencing and RNA sequencing of peripheral blood. The study was registered as a clinical trial and conducted in China. A total of around 35 samples underwent TCR sequencing, from some 13 patients with persistent Graves' disease and some 20 patients with newly diagnosed Graves' disease. Here is what the overall study found, with its caveats: Compared with newly diagnosed patients, persistent Graves' disease patients had lower TCR Shannon entropy and fewer highly expanded clones, which suggests clonal expansion. TRBV28, TRBJ1-2 and TRBJ2-5 were preferentially used in persistent disease, while TRBV20-1 and TRBJ2-1 were favored in newly diagnosed disease. The small sample size was acknowledged by the authors as a limitation that may reduce accuracy. Only the TCR beta chain was sequenced and analyzed. Patients with persistent disease shared more public clonotypes (about 2,900) than newly diagnosed patients did (966). Only peripheral blood was studied, because thyroid tissue, the primary lesion, was inaccessible.

The germline V end is reduced by 3 bases and the J end by 6 bases; junction bases left unmatched: 8. Including the terminal cysteine and phenylalanine, the CDR3 comprises 16 residues. Only CDR3 DNA remains: 48 bases, in frame from the first base. CDR1 DFQATT and CDR2 SNEGSKA are derived from the germline V gene (reference sequence). This same sample was also part of a study on T cells in Graves' hyperthyroidism and ophthalmopathy. In that second paper, the authors write: Stable Graves' hyperthyroidism was defined as no progression to ophthalmopathy during 18 months of follow-up. Hyperthyroidism patients were newly diagnosed, had a disease duration of under 2 months, and were aged 18 to 65 years. Any patient with an uncontrolled infection, another autoimmune disease, pregnancy or lactation was excluded. Diagnoses were established on the basis of clinical symptoms, serum thyroxine and TRAb, thyroid ultrasound, and orbital computed tomography. For the first round of RT-PCR on the TCR CDR3, the HTBI primer set was used together with the Qiagen OneStep RT-PCR kit. Most expanded thyroid clonotypes (frequency above 0.001) were also found in blood, which suggests that blood repertoires may mirror thyroid immune responses. In cross-validation, a model built on a 13 V-J signature told ophthalmopathy apart from stable hyperthyroidism with 87.88% sensitivity and around 81% specificity, and in testing the same model reached 80%/75%. In validation, the model predicted progression to ophthalmopathy a median of roughly 6.5 months before onset, with 70% to 71% sensitivity and about 72% specificity. A discovery cohort of about a hundred patients, about 44 with Graves' ophthalmopathy and approximately 57 with stable Graves' hyperthyroidism, was used to find distinguishing TCR V-J signatures. Whether ophthalmopathy could be predicted prospectively was tested in an independent validation cohort made up of some 20 hyperthyroidism patients plus 17 patients who later progressed to ophthalmopathy. The roughly 94 discovery patients were randomly split 7:3 into training and test sets. In addition, the study compared T-cell repertoires in thyroid tissue and in blood from five to seven Graves' hyperthyroidism patients. Once sampling was done, hyperthyroidism patients were given methimazole at a starting dose of 30 mg daily, whereas ophthalmopathy patients were given high-dose intravenous methylprednisolone. The libraries were constructed in a second round of multiplex PCR and then size-selected and purified. Libraries were sequenced paired-end with 100 bp reads on an Illumina HiSeq2000. SOAPnuke was used to process the raw data, throwing out any read that contained adapters or uncalled bases, had a mean Phred below 15, or lacked an exact constant-primer or identifier match. COPE v1.2.5 was used to merge the high-quality paired reads, and each unique nucleotide sequence was defined as a clonotype. Clonotypes were aligned to IMGT TRBV, TRBD and TRBJ reference segments using MiTCR v1.1. The analysis was restricted to V-J combinations with a frequency above 0.0001, which together covered about 99% of the repertoires. A TCS score was defined as the ratio between F50 (clonal expansion) and ExV (chaos), using BLOSUM62-based TCRdist between CDR3 peptides within each V-J. Welch's t-statistics and random forest reduced around 550 V-J features to around 14, which were used in a naive Bayes classifier (R e1071). Sample size was not statistically predetermined, and investigators were not blinded to group allocation. TCR Vbeta CDR3 sequencing of some 140 peripheral blood samples (approximately 44 ophthalmopathy, under 80 hyperthyroidism and approximately 17 progressor patients) is reported in the paper.

The source material was peripheral blood mononuclear cells (PBMCs), sampled at new diagnosis, from a patient treated with antithyroid drugs. This TCR was sampled from a woman between 50 and 59 years old with Graves disease. Donor details come from another sample of the same person, matched by shared clones. The chain links TRBV20-1 with TRBJ2-7, with TRBD2 identical over 16 junction bases. CDR3 loop: CSASRTGTSGRGEQYF. The nucleotide sequence is given as TGCAGTGCTAGTAGGACCGGGACTAGCGGGAGGGGCGAGCAGTACTTC.